The present T cell receptor beta chain was sequenced within a study of regulatory T cells in long-lasting Graves disease. The time point denotes: newly diagnosed GD, antithyroid drugs for less than 3 months. The TCR library used RNA extracted from PBMCs. Investigators prepared the TCR beta libraries by applying iRepertoire HTBI primers and Arm-PCR of CDR3 regions. TCRdb redid the calling of the multiplex PCR reads with MiXCR, one entry per CDR3 protein. This sample carries 400,000 to 550,000 distinct CDR3 sequences, more than 12% of them seen once, and the ten largest clones take roughly 17%. The CDR3 sequence is 14 residues long. Germline V gene data show CDR1 as SEHNR and CDR2 as FQNEAQ (reference sequence). The ends lost 5 bases at V and 3 bases at J; junction bases unmatched: 7. These records were also assigned to another study, of T cells in Graves' hyperthyroidism and ophthalmopathy. As that report states: Absence of ophthalmopathy progression within 18 months defined stable Graves' hyperthyroidism. Expanded thyroid clonotypes (above 0.001) were mostly also found in blood.

This clonotype was sampled from a woman in her twenties or thirties with Graves disease. J is TRBJ2-7 and V is TRBV7-9; 7 bases match TRBD1. The input for sequencing was peripheral blood mononuclear cells (PBMCs), taken at new diagnosis, from a patient treated with antithyroid drugs. In DNA form, the CDR3 reads TGTGCCAGCAGCCGGACCGGGACAGACTACGAGCAGTACTTC. Amino acids: CASSRTGTDYEQYF. Together with reference TRBV7-9 and TRBJ2-7, the CDR3 gives the full variable domain: DTGVSQNPRHKITKRGQNVTFRCDPISEHNRLYWYRQTLGQGPEFLTYFQNEAQLEKSRLLSDRFSAERPKGSFSTLEIQRTEQGDSAMYLCASSRTGTDYEQYFGPGTRLTVT.